The source of this T cell receptor (beta chain) is a study of CD4 T cells in relation to SARS-CoV-2 and coronaviruses listed by TCRdb under 2021. For the wider study: In the ViraFEST assay, PBMCs were cultured with antigen for approximately 9 days, after which TCR beta CDR3s were sequenced to identify clonal expansions specific to the antigen. At the level of individual TCR clonotypes, the study evaluated whether memory CD4+ T cells crossreact between the spike proteins of SARS-CoV-2 and those of common cold coronaviruses. The negative reference condition was either a culture with an HIV-1 Nef peptide pool or a culture with no peptide. The Adaptive Biotechnologies TCR-sequencing kit was used to sequence samples from a few pre-COVID donors and the naive versus memory experiments, whereas other data were Illumina-based. Shared crossreactive spike epitopes were mapped to their HLA restriction using patient-derived lymphoblastoid cell lines. A different, Illumina-based TCR-beta assay was used to sequence expansion assays from other donors in the study.

CD4+ T cells from unexposed donors were collected before the COVID-19 pandemic (2011-2018). The EasySep CD4+ T cell isolation kit was used to isolate CD4+ T cells once the cultures had run for roughly 9 days. Unexposed donor CD4+ T cells were tested for reactivity to SARS-CoV-2 S and N and four common cold coronavirus spike pools, as cell number allowed. Each well held some 1.9 million PBMCs cultured in IMDM containing approximately 5% human AB serum and roughly 9.3 IU/ml IL-2. Half of the culture medium was replaced with fresh IL-2-containing medium on days 3 and 7. Each peptide culture condition was generally run in triplicate replicate wells. Leukapheresis product for the unexposed donors was bought commercially. PBMCs were isolated from leukapheresis product or whole blood by Ficoll-Paque PLUS gradient centrifugation. PBMCs were either cryopreserved at -140°C or used fresh in the expansion assay. The QIAamp Micro DNA Kit was used to extract genomic DNA from the CD4+ T cells.

Points the paper makes about the study in general: Significantly weaker SARS-CoV-2-driven expansion was shown by crossreactive clones than by monoreactive clones, consistent with antigenic imprinting. Pre-pandemic and post-infection samples were not both contributed by any donor, so tracing of the source of pre-existing responses was limited. Memory CD4+ clonotypes crossrecognizing SARS-CoV-2 and at least one common cold coronavirus spike were found in roughly 65% of donors. Because the crossreactivity analysis focused on spike protein, crossreactivity against other viral proteins was not assessed. Small numbers of patients and of tested TCRs were a limitation of the study.

The CDR3 numbers 17 residues from cysteine through phenylalanine. Only the CDR3 portion is preserved as DNA: 51 bases, with reading frame beginning at the first base. Reading the germline V gene gives CDR1 MGHRA and CDR2 YSYEKL. V is pruned by 1 base and J by 2 bases, leaving 10 bases of the junction without a gene match. Points on this clone: Its antigen specificity is not known. No base quality values were provided; no much bigger clone lies one nucleotide off.

Library preparation employed the immunoSEQ multiplex PCR assay. The authors' pipeline ran thus. Preprocessing removed nonproductive sequences and CDR3s not starting with C, not ending with F or W, or shorter than 7 amino acids. Antigen-specific clonotypes were called with the MANAFEST web app on the basis of expansion relative to the reference and to other culture wells. To be counted as positive, a clone had to show significant expansion compared with the reference culture, at an FDR below 0.05, in 2 of 3 replicate wells. A further requirement for positive clones was significant expansion compared with all other tandem wells, along with an odds ratio above 5. Pairwise Levenshtein distance, computed with the stringdist R package after three terminal residues were trimmed from each end, was used as the measure of CDR3 homology. Imported from immuneACCESS, the table was reduced by TCRdb to in-frame sequences with V and J called. These copies leave out some clones; in studies compared against another copy, an unresolved V gene accounts for under half, and the cause of the remainder is not known. V and J calls and clone size are copied from that table; D and trimming were computed from the DNA. The sample table shows roughly 20,000 clones, and over 65% are seen once. The top ten clonotypes cover approximately 10% of the sample.

The sequence links TRBV4-1 to TRBJ1-1, and 7 bases in between align with TRBD1. The sequenced material came from CD4+ T cells from PBMCs, cultured in vitro. The source of this sequence is a human donor in good health. The DNA is as follows: TGCGCCAGCAGCCAAGCTCTTCCGGGACAGCCTAACACTGAAGCTTTCTTT. This yields the protein CASSQALPGQPNTEAFF.